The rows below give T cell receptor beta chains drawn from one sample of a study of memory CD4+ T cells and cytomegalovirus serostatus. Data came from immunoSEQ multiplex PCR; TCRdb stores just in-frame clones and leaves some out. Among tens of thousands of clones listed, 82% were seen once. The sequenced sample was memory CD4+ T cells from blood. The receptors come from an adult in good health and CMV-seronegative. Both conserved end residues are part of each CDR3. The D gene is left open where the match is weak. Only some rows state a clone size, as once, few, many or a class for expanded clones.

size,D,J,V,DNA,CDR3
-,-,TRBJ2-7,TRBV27,TGTGCCAGCAAGGTAGGGTATGAGGCCGAGCAGTACTTC,CASKVGYEAEQYF
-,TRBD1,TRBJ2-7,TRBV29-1,TGCAGCGTTGGGACAGGGACCCTTTCCGAGCAGTACTTC,CSVGTGTLSEQYF
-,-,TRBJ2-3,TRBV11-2,TGTGCCAGCACAGGGGCTTCCGGCACAGATACGCAGTATTTT,CASTGASGTDTQYF
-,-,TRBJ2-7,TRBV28,TGTGCCAGCAGTTTAGGTACAGGCCTTTCCTACGAGCAGTACTTC,CASSLGTGLSYEQYF
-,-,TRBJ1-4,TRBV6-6,TGTGCCAGCAGTTACCCCACGGCGAATGAAAAACTGTTTTTT,CASSYPTANEKLFF
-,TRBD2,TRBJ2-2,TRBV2,TGTGCCAGCCTACGGGGGGGCCCCACCGGGGAGCTGTTTTTT,CASLRGGPTGELFF
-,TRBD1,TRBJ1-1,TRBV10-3,TGTGCCATCTGGACAGGGGAGAACACTGAAGCTTTCTTT,CAIWTGENTEAFF
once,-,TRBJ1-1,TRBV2,TGTGCCAGCAGTGAAAGACCGAACACTGAAGCTTTCTTT,CASSERPNTEAFF
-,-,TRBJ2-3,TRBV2,TGTGCCAGCCTCAGGGGTATAGGCACAGATACGCAGTATTTT,CASLRGIGTDTQYF
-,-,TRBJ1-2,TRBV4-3,TGCGCCAGCAGCCAATCACGACAGCATGGCTACACCTTC,CASSQSRQHGYTF
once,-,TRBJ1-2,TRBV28,TGTGCCAGCAGCCCGTTCGTTCACTATGGCTACACCTTC,CASSPFVHYGYTF
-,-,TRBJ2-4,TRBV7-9,TGTGCCAGCAGCATTCCAGGACGGACTATTCAGTACTTC,CASSIPGRTIQYF
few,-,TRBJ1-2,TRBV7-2,TGTGCCAGCAGCCCCGACAGTAACTATGGCTACACCTTC,CASSPDSNYGYTF
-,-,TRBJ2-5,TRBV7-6,TGTGCCAGCAGCCCCCGGCCAAGAGGTGGGGAGACCCAGTACTTC,CASSPRPRGGETQYF
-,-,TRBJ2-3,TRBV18,TGTGCCAGCTCACCACGGGGCACAGATACGCAGTATTTT,CASSPRGTDTQYF
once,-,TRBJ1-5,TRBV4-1,TGCGCCAGCAGCCAAGTCGGGCAGGGAGGCCAGCCCCAGCATTTT,CASSQVGQGGQPQHF
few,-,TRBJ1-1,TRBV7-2,TGTGCCAGCAGCTTGCGGTACATGAACACTGAAGCTTTCTTT,CASSLRYMNTEAFF
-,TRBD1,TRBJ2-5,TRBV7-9,TGTGCCAGCAGCTTACGCCTGGACAGGGGGCAAGAGACCCAGTACTTC,CASSLRLDRGQETQYF
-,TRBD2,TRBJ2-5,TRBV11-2,TGTGCCAGCAGCCCCAGGACGGGGGGGACCCAGTACTTC,CASSPRTGGTQYF
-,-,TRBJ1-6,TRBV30,TGTGCCTGGAGGGGGCTTAATTCACCCCTCCACTTT,CAWRGLNSPLHF
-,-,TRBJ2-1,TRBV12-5,TGTGCTAGTGGCCGACCCGGATCTTACAATGAGCAGTTCTTC,CASGRPGSYNEQFF
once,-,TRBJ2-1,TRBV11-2,TGTGCCAGCAGCTTAGAGCATTTTACGAATGAGCAGTTCTTC,CASSLEHFTNEQFF
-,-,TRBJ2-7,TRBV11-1,TGTGCCAGCAGCTTAGCGGGGGGCCCCTACGAGCAGTACTTC,CASSLAGGPYEQYF
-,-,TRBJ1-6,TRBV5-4,TGTGCCAGCAGCTGGGGGGAGACCTATAATTCACCCCTCCACTTT,CASSWGETYNSPLHF
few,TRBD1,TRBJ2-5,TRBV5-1,TGCGCCAGCAGCTTGGCGACAGGGCGCCAAGAGACCCAGTACTTC,CASSLATGRQETQYF
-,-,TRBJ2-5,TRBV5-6,TGTGCCAGCAGCTTGGTGGGAGGAGAGACCCAGTACTTC,CASSLVGGETQYF
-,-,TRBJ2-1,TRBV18,TGTGCCAGCTCACCACAACGACTAGTTTCGGACAATGAGCAGTTCTTC,CASSPQRLVSDNEQFF
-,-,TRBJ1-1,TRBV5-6,TGTGCCAGCAGCTTGATTCGGGGGGACACTGAAGCTTTCTTT,CASSLIRGDTEAFF
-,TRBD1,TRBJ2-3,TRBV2,TGTGCCAGCAGCTACAGGGGGCCCACAGATACGCAGTATTTT,CASSYRGPTDTQYF
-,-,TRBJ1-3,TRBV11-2,TGTGCCAGCAGCTCCCCGACGGGAAACACCATATATTTT,CASSSPTGNTIYF
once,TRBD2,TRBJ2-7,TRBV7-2,TGTGCCAGCAGCTTAGATACGGGAGGGAAGCAGTACTTC,CASSLDTGGKQYF
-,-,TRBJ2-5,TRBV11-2,TGTGCCAGCAGCGCGGACTACCAAGAGACCCAGTACTTC,CASSADYQETQYF
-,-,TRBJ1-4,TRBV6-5,TGTGCCAGCAGTTCGGAGGGAGTCACGACTAATGAAAAACTGTTTTTT,CASSSEGVTTNEKLFF
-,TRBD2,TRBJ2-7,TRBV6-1,TGTGCCAGCAGTGCGGGGAGCCAGGGAGGGGTAAGACGGTACGAGCAGTACTTC,CASSAGSQGGVRRYEQYF
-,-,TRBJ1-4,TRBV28,TGTGCCAGCAGTTCCCCTGGGGCAGGTGATGAAAAACTGTTTTTT,CASSSPGAGDEKLFF
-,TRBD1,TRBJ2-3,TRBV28,TGTGCCAGCAGCGTTATTGGACAGGGCGGCACAGATACGCAGTATTTT,CASSVIGQGGTDTQYF
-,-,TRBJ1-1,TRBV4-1,TGCGCCAGCAGCCAAATGGGGGGGGGAGGTGGCACTGAAGCTTTCTTT,CASSQMGGGGGTEAFF
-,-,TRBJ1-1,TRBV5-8,TGTGCCAGCAGCTTGGTCCACCCTGAAGCTTTCTTT,CASSLVHPEAFF
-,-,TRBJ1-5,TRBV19,TGTGCCAGTAGTATTTTGCTCGGGGCGTCCAATCAGCCCCAGCATTTT,CASSILLGASNQPQHF
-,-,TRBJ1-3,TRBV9,TGTGCCAGCAGCGGAGGACGCCGCTCTGGAAACACCATATATTTT,CASSGGRRSGNTIYF
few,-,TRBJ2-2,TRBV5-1,TGCGCCAGCAGCTCCGTCGGGGAGCTGTTTTTT,CASSSVGELFF
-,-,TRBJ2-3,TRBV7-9,TGTGCCAGCAGCCCTCAGTCTGATACGCAGTATTTT,CASSPQSDTQYF
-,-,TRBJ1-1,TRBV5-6,TGTGCCAGCAGCGGGCCGAACACTGAAGCTTTCTTT,CASSGPNTEAFF
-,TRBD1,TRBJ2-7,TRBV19,TGTGCCAGTAGTATAAAGACAGGGGGCTACGAGCAGTACTTC,CASSIKTGGYEQYF
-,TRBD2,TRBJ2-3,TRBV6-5,TGTGCCAGCAGTTGGCGGGGGGATACAGATACGCAGTATTTT,CASSWRGDTDTQYF
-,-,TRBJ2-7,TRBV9,TGTGCCAGCAGCGCGGAGACACCCTCCTACGAGCAGTACTTC,CASSAETPSYEQYF
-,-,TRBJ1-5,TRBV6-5,TGTGCCAGCAGTTACAACAGAAATCAGCCCCAGCATTTT,CASSYNRNQPQHF
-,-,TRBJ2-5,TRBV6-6,TGTGCCAGCAGTTACGCGGGGATTTCCGAGACCCAGTACTTC,CASSYAGISETQYF
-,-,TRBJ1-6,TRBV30,TGTGCCTGGCGACAGGAAAATAATTCACCCCTCCACTTT,CAWRQENNSPLHF
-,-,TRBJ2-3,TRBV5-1,TGCGCCAGCAGGGATACGAGGGCGTCGGGGACAGATACGCAGTATTTT,CASRDTRASGTDTQYF
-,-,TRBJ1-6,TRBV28,TGTGCCAGCAGTCGCGCGGCGACCTATAATTCACCCCTCCACTTT,CASSRAATYNSPLHF
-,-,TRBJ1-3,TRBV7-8,TGTGCCAGCAGCTTCCTCTCCCGGACTGGAAACACCATATATTTT,CASSFLSRTGNTIYF
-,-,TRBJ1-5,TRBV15,TGTGCCACCAGCAAGGACGGTAATAGCAATCAGCCCCAGCATTTT,CATSKDGNSNQPQHF
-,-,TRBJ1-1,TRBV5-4,TGTGCCAGCAGCCAACAGGGTGGCACTGAAGCTTTCTTT,CASSQQGGTEAFF
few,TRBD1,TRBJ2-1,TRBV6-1,TGTGCCAGCGGCCGGGACAGGGGTGGGAATGAGCAGTTCTTC,CASGRDRGGNEQFF